This T cell receptor (beta chain) is drawn from a study of spatial heterogeneity in lung cancer. General observations from the study: Blood showed ubiquitous tumor TCRs more often at resection than at routine follow-up.

TCRdb independently ran MiXCR on the 5' RACE reads; one entry per CDR3 protein. The profile covers approximately 110,000 distinct CDR3 sequences, with about a tenth appearing a single time and 24% taken by the ten largest. As for time point: blood at routine non-recurrence follow-up after resection. Germline CDR1 is MNHEY and CDR2 is SVGAGI. The CDR3 consists of 15 residues. The germline V and J ends were trimmed by 4 bases and 5 bases, with 14 bases remaining between them. Remarks on this clonotype: Its cognate antigen is unknown.

This sequence joins TRBV6-5 and TRBJ1-4; D remains ambiguous. The material sequenced was PBMCs, taken at follow-up. The sequence came from a female donor with early-stage non-small cell lung cancer. The DNA of the CDR3 is TGTGCCAGCAGTTCCCCGGGATCCCTCAATGAAAAACTGTTTTTT. Translating it yields CASSSPGSLNEKLFF.